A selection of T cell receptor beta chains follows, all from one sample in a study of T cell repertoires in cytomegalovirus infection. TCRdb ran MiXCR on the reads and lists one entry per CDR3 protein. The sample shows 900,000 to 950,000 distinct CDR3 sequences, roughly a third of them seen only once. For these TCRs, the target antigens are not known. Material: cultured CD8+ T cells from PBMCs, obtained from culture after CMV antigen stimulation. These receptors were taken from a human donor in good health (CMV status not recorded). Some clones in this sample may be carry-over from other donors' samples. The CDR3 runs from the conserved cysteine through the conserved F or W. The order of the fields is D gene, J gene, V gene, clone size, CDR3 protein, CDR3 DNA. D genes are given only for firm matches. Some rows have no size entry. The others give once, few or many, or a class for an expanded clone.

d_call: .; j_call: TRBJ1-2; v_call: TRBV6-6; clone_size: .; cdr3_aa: CASSRDKSNYGYTF; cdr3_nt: TGTGCCAGCAGTAGGGACAAGTCTAACTATGGCTACACCTTC
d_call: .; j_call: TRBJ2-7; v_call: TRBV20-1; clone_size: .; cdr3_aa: CSAGRGEQYF; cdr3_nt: TGCAGTGCTGGACGCGGCGAGCAGTACTTC
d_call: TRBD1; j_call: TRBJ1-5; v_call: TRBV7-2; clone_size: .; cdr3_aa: CASSFFPQGNQPQHF; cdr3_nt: TGTGCCAGCAGCTTCTTCCCACAGGGGAATCAGCCCCAGCATTTT
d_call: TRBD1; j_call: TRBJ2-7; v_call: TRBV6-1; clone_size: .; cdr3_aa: CASSRSVGTGYYEQYF; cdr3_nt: TGTGCCAGCAGCCGAAGCGTTGGGACAGGGTATTACGAGCAGTACTTC
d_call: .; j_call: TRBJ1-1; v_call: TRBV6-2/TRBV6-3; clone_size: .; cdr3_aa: CASQQVLNTEAFF; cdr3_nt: TGTGCCAGCCAACAGGTCCTGAACACTGAAGCTTTCTTT
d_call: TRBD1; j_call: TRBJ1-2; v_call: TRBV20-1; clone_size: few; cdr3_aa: CSAREGGGQGKDTF; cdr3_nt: TGCAGTGCTAGAGAAGGGGGTGGACAGGGAAAAGACACCTTC
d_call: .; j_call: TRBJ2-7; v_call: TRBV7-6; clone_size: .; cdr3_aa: CASSQASPPTYEQYF; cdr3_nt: TGTGCCAGCAGCCAGGCGTCTCCTCCAACCTACGAGCAGTACTTC
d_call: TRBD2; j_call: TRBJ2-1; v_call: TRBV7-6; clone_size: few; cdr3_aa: CASSLAQSGGGNEQFF; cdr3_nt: TGTGCCAGCAGCTTAGCGCAAAGCGGGGGGGGGAATGAGCAGTTCTTC
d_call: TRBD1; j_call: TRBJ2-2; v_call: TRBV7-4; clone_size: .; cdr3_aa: CASSPRDRGIGGELFF; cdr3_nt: TGTGCCAGCAGCCCCCGGGACAGGGGGATAGGAGGGGAGCTGTTTTTT
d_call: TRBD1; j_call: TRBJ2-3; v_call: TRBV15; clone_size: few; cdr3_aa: CATSRERTGGDTQYF; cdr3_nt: TGTGCCACCAGCAGAGAAAGGACAGGGGGCGATACGCAGTATTTT
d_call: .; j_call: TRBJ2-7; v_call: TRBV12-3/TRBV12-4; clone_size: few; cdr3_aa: CASSLAYGGLTDEQYF; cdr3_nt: TGTGCCAGCAGTTTAGCGTATGGGGGGCTAACTGACGAGCAGTACTTC
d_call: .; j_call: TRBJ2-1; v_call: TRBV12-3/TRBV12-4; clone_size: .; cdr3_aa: CASSLGPYSSYNEQFF; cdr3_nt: TGTGCCAGCAGCCTTGGACCATACAGCTCCTACAATGAGCAGTTCTTC
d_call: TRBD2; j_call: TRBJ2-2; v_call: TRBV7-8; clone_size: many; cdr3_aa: CASSGTSGGFAGELFF; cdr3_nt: TGTGCCAGCAGCGGAACTAGCGGGGGGTTCGCCGGGGAGCTGTTTTTT
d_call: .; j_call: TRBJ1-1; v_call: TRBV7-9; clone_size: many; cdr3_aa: CASSTNRGTDTEAFF; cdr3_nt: TGTGCCAGCAGCACCAACCGGGGGACCGACACTGAAGCTTTCTTT
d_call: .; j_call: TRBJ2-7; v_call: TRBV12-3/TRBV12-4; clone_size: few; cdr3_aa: CASSLQPYEQYF; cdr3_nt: TGTGCCAGCAGTTTACAGCCCTACGAGCAGTACTTC
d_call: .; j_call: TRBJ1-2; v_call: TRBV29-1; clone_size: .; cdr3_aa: CSVEDPERGYGYTF; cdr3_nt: TGCAGCGTTGAAGATCCGGAAAGGGGGTATGGCTACACCTTC
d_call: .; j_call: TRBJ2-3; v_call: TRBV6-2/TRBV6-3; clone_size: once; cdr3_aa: CASSYVGGPHSTDTQYF; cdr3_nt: TGTGCCAGCAGTTACGTTGGGGGCCCCCACTCCACAGATACGCAGTATTTT
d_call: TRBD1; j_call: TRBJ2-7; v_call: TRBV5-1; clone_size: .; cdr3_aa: CASRAGQGPEQYF; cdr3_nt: TGCGCCAGCAGAGCGGGACAGGGGCCCGAGCAGTACTTC
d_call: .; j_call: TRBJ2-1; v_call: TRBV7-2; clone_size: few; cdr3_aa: CASSLATYDLNNEQFF; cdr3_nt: TGTGCCAGCAGCTTAGCGACGTATGACCTGAACAATGAGCAGTTCTTC
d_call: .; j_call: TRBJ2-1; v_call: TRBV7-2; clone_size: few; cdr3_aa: CASSFDWVPPGNEQFF; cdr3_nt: TGTGCCAGCAGCTTTGATTGGGTTCCCCCCGGCAATGAGCAGTTCTTC
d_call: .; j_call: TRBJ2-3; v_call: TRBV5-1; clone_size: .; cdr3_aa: CASSFLDLGGLFPGTDTQYF; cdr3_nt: TGCGCCAGCAGCTTTCTGGATTTGGGGGGCCTTTTTCCTGGCACAGATACGCAGTATTTT
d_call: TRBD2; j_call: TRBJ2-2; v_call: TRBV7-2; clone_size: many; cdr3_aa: CASSLGPYGTSGGATGTGELFF; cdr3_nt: TGTGCCAGCAGCTTAGGTCCTTATGGGACTAGCGGGGGGGCAACGGGCACCGGGGAGCTGTTTTTT
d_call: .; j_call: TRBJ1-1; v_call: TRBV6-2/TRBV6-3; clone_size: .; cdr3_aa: CVSIAGTENTEAFF; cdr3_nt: TGTGTCAGCATCGCCGGGACGGAAAACACTGAAGCTTTCTTT
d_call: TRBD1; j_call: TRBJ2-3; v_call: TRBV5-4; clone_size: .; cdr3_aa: CASSTGTGGGDTQYF; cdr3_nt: TGTGCCAGCAGCACCGGGACAGGGGGGGGAGATACGCAGTATTTT
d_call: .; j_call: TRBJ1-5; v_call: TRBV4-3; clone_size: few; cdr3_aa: CASSQDLTIVNQPQHF; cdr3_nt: TGCGCCAGCAGCCAAGATCTCACCATAGTAAATCAGCCCCAGCATTTT
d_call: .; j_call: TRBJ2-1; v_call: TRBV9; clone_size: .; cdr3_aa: CASNANSGDTLSYNEQFF; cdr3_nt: TGTGCCAGCAACGCAAACTCCGGGGACACCCTATCCTACAATGAGCAGTTCTTC
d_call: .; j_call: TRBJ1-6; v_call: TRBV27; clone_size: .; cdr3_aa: CASSLGGFPNSPLHF; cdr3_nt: TGTGCCAGCAGCCTTGGGGGGTTTCCTAATTCACCCCTCCACTTT